This T cell receptor beta chain was documented in a study of shared clonotypes between healthy human individuals. Study-level background: Three CD4 naive, three CD4 memory, two CD8 naive and one CD8 memory plate were used per donor. The study's findings and limits: Shared clonotypes across all four donors exceeded non-shared ones in generation probability.

To note about this clone: Its specificity is unknown.

The V end lost 4 bases, the J end lost 4 bases, and 14 bases lay between the germline ends. Per germline, CDR1 SGHRS and CDR2 YFSETQ. The CDR3 extends over 14 amino acids. The assay was immunoSEQ multiplex PCR, and TCRdb's table has in-frame clones only and misses some. This table holds over 2 million clones, 90% to 95% found once. The sample consisted of naive CD4+ T cells sorted from blood. Subset described: CD45RA+ positively selected. V is TRBV5-1 and J is TRBJ2-5; D is unclear. The clonotype was recovered from a man aged 18 to 35 in good health. The CDR3 is CASSPQDPGETQYF. The CDR3 DNA reads as TGCGCCAGCAGCCCTCAGGACCCCGGAGAGACCCAGTACTTC.